This T cell receptor beta chain was recorded in a study of T cells in Graves' hyperthyroidism and ophthalmopathy. Amplified TCR beta CDR3 regions came from RNA transcripts. HTBI primers were used for first-round RT-PCR of the TCR CDR3. TCRdb recomputed calls from the multiplex PCR reads with MiXCR, one row per CDR3 protein. The sample gives some 600,000 distinct CDR3 sequences, 11% to 15% of which show up once; more than 5% is in the top ten. There are 16 residues in the CDR3. Germline V CDR1 and CDR2: MDHEN, SYDVKM. V was pared by 5 bases and J by 3 bases, with 7 bases of the junction left unmatched. At least ten counts were recorded for this clonotype.

The specimen sequenced was blood. The receptor was isolated from a woman in her twenties or thirties with Graves' hyperthyroidism that later progressed to Graves' ophthalmopathy. The rearrangement uses TRBV28 and TRBJ2-2, with 9 bases lining up with TRBD2. The CDR3 bases are TGTGCCAGCAGTACGGCGGGGGGGTCGGACACCGGGGAGCTGTTTTTT. Translating gives CASSTAGGSDTGELFF.